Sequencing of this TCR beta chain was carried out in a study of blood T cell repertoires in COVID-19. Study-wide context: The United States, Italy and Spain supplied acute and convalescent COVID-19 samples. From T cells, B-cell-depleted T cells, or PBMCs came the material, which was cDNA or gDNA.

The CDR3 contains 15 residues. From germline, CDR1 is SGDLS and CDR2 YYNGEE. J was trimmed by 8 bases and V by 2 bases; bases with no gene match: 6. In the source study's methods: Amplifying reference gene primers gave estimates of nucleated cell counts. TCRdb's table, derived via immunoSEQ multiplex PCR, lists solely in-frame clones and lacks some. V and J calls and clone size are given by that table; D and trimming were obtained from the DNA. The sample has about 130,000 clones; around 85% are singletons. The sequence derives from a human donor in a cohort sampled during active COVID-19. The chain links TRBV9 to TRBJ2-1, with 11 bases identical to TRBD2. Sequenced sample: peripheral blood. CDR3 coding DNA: TGTGCCAGCAGCGTCGCGGTAGCGGGAGGGGATGAGCAGTTCTTC. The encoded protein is CASSVAVAGGDEQFF.